A selection of T cell receptor beta chains follows, all from one sample in a study of PD-1 blockade in classical Hodgkin lymphoma. Using immunoSEQ multiplex PCR, the repertoire was profiled, and TCRdb retains in-frame clones only, with some absent. The table records 72,000 or so clones, approximately 94% of them present only once. This specimen was peripheral blood mononuclear cells (PBMCs), taken at baseline. The receptors originated from a human donor with classical Hodgkin lymphoma. The CDR3 runs from the conserved cysteine through the conserved F or W. A D gene is named only where the DNA matches it firmly. Not every row has a clone size; where given, it reads once, few, many or a size class.

V gene	J gene	D gene	clone size	CDR3 DNA	CDR3 protein
TRBV19	TRBJ1-5	.	.	TGTGCCAGTACCGGGACATTGAACAATCAGCCCCAGCATTTT	CASTGTLNNQPQHF
TRBV7-3	TRBJ2-2	.	.	TGTGCCAGCAGCTTAATTTCCGGGGAGCTGTTTTTT	CASSLISGELFF
TRBV7-8	TRBJ2-3	TRBD2	.	TGTGCCAGCTTGGGGACTAGACGGGAGAAGGCAGATACGCAGTATTTT	CASLGTRREKADTQYF
TRBV7-3	TRBJ1-6	TRBD1	.	TGTGCCAGCAGCTTCGGGACAGCTAATTCACCCCTCCACTTT	CASSFGTANSPLHF
TRBV7-9	TRBJ2-5	.	.	TGTGCCAGCAGCTTAGAACCGTCCAGCGCGCAAGAGACCCAGTACTTC	CASSLEPSSAQETQYF
TRBV27	TRBJ1-4	.	once	TGTGCCAGCAGTTTAGAAAGGGGGGGGAATGAAAAACTGTTTTTT	CASSLERGGNEKLFF
TRBV23-1	TRBJ2-3	TRBD1	.	TGCGCCAGCAGTCGCACGGACAGGGGGCAGAAAGATACGCAGTATTTT	CASSRTDRGQKDTQYF
TRBV5-6	TRBJ1-2	TRBD1	.	TGTGCCAGCAGCCAGTGGAACAGGGGAGGAGGGCCTCCTAACTATGGCTACACCTTC	CASSQWNRGGGPPNYGYTF
TRBV11-2	TRBJ2-2	.	.	TGTGCCAGCAGCTTGAGACTAGTAGCCGGGGAGCTGTTTTTT	CASSLRLVAGELFF
TRBV6-1	TRBJ2-3	TRBD2	once	TGTGCCAGCAGTGTGCCTAGCGGGAAGAGCACAGATACGCAGTATTTT	CASSVPSGKSTDTQYF
TRBV7-3	TRBJ2-1	TRBD2	.	TGTGCCAGCAGCAGATGGCTAGCGGGAGTGGATGAGCAGTTCTTC	CASSRWLAGVDEQFF
TRBV5-1	TRBJ1-1	TRBD1	.	TGCGCCAGCAGCGCCGGGACAGAGAACACTGAAGCTTTCTTT	CASSAGTENTEAFF
TRBV7-8	TRBJ2-7	TRBD2	.	TGTGCCAGCAGCTTAGCGGGCCTAGCGGGAGGTGAGCAGTACTTC	CASSLAGLAGGEQYF
TRBV27	TRBJ1-4	.	.	TGTGCCAGCAGTTTCGCTGTGTCCGGTGAAAAACTGTTTTTT	CASSFAVSGEKLFF
TRBV5-1	TRBJ2-1	TRBD2	few	TGCGCCAGCAGCTTGGTCGCAGTCCCTAAAGCGGGAGGCCACAATGAGCAGTTCTTC	CASSLVAVPKAGGHNEQFF
TRBV27	TRBJ1-3	.	.	TGTGCCAGCAGTCCATTAGGGGGTCCCGGAAACACCATATATTTT	CASSPLGGPGNTIYF
TRBV13	TRBJ2-7	.	.	TGTGCCAGCAGCCCCGACACGAACCTATACGAGCAGTACTTC	CASSPDTNLYEQYF
TRBV15	TRBJ1-2	.	few	TGTGCCACCAGCAGGCCGGCGACAGGAACTTATGGCTACACCTTC	CATSRPATGTYGYTF
TRBV30	TRBJ1-1	.	.	TGTGCCTGGAGCCGTACGTGGAGCGAAGCTTTCTTT	CAWSRTWSEAFF
TRBV5-6	TRBJ2-3	.	.	TGTGCCAGCAGCCTATTGGGGGATACGCAGTATTTT	CASSLLGDTQYF
TRBV4-3	TRBJ1-5	.	.	TGCGCCAGCAGCCAAGATGTAGGGGGCAATCAGCCCCAGCATTTT	CASSQDVGGNQPQHF
TRBV9	TRBJ2-3	TRBD2	.	TGTGCCAGCAGCGCGGGACTAGCGGGAACAGATACGCAGTATTTT	CASSAGLAGTDTQYF
TRBV2	TRBJ2-3	TRBD2	.	TGTGCCAGCAGTGCGGGAGGCCCCACAGATACGCAGTATTTT	CASSAGGPTDTQYF
TRBV10-3	TRBJ2-1	.	.	TGTGCCATCTTGGCTAGGGGGAATGAGCAGTTCTTC	CAILARGNEQFF
TRBV7-6	TRBJ2-6	.	.	TGTGCCAGCAGCTTAACAAGGGCAGGGGCCAACGTCCTGACTTTC	CASSLTRAGANVLTF
TRBV5-5	TRBJ1-2	.	.	TGTGCCAGCAGCTTGGAAGCGCAGAATGGCTACACCTTC	CASSLEAQNGYTF
TRBV30	TRBJ1-4	.	.	TGTGCCTGGAGTGTACTCGGGGCTAATGAAAAACTGTTTTTT	CAWSVLGANEKLFF
TRBV7-6	TRBJ2-3	.	.	TGTGCCAGCAGCGCCCGCAACACAGATACGCAGTATTTT	CASSARNTDTQYF
TRBV19	TRBJ2-3	TRBD2	.	TGTGCCAGTAGTACTGGACTAGCGGGAGCGTCAGATACGCAGTATTTT	CASSTGLAGASDTQYF
TRBV19	TRBJ2-5	TRBD2	.	TGTGCCAGTAGTATAGTCCTAGCGGGCGGCCCGGGGGAGACCCAGTACTTC	CASSIVLAGGPGETQYF
TRBV29-1	TRBJ1-2	.	.	TGCAGCACCAACAGACTGACTAATGGCTACACCTTC	CSTNRLTNGYTF
TRBV30	TRBJ2-7	TRBD2	.	TGTGCCTGGGGGATTGGGTTCGGACTAGCGGGATCTTTTCGCGAGCAGTACTTC	CAWGIGFGLAGSFREQYF
TRBV10-1	TRBJ2-7	.	once	TGCGCCAGCGATCCAGAAGGGACACTCATTTACTACGAGCAGTACTTC	CASDPEGTLIYYEQYF
TRBV30	TRBJ1-1	.	.	TGTGCCTGGAGTGAGGACAGTGCGAACACTGAAGCTTTCTTT	CAWSEDSANTEAFF
TRBV4-3	TRBJ2-7	TRBD1	.	TGCGCCAGCAGCCAAGACTCGGGACAGCCTGAGCGGGAGCAGTACTTC	CASSQDSGQPEREQYF
TRBV5-7	TRBJ2-5	.	.	TGTGCCAGCAGCTTCAGAAAATACCGCCAAGAGACCCAGTACTTC	CASSFRKYRQETQYF
TRBV7-2	TRBJ2-4	.	.	TGTGCCAGCAGCTCCCTTGAGCTAGCCAAAAACATTCAGTACTTC	CASSSLELAKNIQYF
TRBV9	TRBJ1-1	TRBD1	.	TGTGCCAGCAGTCTGGGGGGGACAGGGGACACTGAAGCTTTCTTT	CASSLGGTGDTEAFF